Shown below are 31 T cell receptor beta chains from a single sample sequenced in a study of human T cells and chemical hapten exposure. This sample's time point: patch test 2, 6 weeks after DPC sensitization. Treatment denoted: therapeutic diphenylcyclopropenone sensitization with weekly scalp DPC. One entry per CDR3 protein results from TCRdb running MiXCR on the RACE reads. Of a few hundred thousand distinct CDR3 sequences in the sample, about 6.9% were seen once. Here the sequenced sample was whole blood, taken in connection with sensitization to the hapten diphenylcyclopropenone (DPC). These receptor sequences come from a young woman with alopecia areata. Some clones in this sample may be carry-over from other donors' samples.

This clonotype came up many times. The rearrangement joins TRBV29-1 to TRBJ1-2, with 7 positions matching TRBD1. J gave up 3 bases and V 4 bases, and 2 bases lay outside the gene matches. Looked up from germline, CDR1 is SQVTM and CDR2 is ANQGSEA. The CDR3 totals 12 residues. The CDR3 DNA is TGCAGCGTTGGACAGGGATACTATGGCTACACCTTC. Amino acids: CSVGQGYYGYTF.

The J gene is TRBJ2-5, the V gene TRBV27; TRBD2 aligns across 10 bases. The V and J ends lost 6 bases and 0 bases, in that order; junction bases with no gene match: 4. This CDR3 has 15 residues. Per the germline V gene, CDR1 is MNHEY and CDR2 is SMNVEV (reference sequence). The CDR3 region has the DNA TGTGCCAGCAGACTAGCGGGGTTGTACCAAGAGACCCAGTACTTC. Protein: CASRLAGLYQETQYF.

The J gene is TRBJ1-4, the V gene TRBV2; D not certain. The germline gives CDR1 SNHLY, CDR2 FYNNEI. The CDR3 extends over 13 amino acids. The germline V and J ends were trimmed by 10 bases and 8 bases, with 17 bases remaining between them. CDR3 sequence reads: CATLDVAREKLFF. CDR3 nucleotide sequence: TGTGCCACCCTGGACGTCGCCCGAGAAAAACTGTTTTTT.

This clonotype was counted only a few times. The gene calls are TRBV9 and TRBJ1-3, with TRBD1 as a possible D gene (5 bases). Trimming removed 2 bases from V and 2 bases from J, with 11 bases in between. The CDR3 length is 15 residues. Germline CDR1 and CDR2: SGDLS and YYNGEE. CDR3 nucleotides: TGTGCCAGCAGCGTTGGGGGGATCCCTGGAAACACCATATATTTT. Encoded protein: CASSVGGIPGNTIYF.

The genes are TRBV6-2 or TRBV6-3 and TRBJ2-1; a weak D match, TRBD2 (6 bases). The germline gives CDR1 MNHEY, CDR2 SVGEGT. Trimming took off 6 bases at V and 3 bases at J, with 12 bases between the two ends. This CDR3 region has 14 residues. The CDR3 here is CASRKGLFYNEQFF. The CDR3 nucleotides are TGTGCCAGCAGAAAGGGACTCTTCTACAATGAGCAGTTCTTC.

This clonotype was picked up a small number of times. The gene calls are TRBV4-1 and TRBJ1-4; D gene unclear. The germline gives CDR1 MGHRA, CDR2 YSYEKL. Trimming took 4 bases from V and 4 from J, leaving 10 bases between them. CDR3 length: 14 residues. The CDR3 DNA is TGCGCCAGCAGCCCCCCGCCCGATAATGAAAAACTGTTTTTT. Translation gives CASSPPPDNEKLFF.

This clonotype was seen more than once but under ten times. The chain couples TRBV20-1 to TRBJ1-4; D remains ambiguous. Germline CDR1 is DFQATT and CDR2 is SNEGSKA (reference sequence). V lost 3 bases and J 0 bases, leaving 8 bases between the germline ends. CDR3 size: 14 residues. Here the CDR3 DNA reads TGCAGTGCTAGCGGGGATGCAACTAATGAAAAACTGTTTTTT. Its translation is CSASGDATNEKLFF.

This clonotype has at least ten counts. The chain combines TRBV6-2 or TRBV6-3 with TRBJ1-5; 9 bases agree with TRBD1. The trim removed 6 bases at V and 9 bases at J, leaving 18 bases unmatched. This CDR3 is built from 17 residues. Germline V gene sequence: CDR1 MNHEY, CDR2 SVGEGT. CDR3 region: CASRRGQGQDPSSPQHF. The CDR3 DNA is TGTGCCAGCAGGAGAGGACAGGGGCAGGACCCATCATCGCCCCAGCATTTT.

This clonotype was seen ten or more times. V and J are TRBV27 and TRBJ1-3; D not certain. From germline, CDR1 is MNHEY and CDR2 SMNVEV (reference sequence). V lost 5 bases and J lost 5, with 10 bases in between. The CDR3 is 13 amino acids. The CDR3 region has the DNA TGTGCCAGCAGTAGCGGCACCCGAAACACCATATATTTT. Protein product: CASSSGTRNTIYF.

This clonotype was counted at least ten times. This CDR3 reads CASRYNWGNQPQHF. CDR3 bases: TGTGCCAGCAGGTATAACTGGGGCAATCAGCCCCAGCATTTT. This chain joins TRBV25-1 and TRBJ1-5, with D unclear. The CDR3 runs to 14 residues. In germline, CDR1 is MGHDK, CDR2 SYGVNS. V lost 6 bases and J lost 2, with 11 bases in between. The variable domain in full, with the rest retrieved from reference TRBV25-1 and TRBJ1-5, is EADIYQTPRYLVIGTGKKITLECSQTMGHDKMYWYQQDPGMELHLIHYSYGVNSTEKGDLSSESTVSRIRTEHFPLTLESARPSHTSQYLCASRYNWGNQPQHFGDGTRLSIL.

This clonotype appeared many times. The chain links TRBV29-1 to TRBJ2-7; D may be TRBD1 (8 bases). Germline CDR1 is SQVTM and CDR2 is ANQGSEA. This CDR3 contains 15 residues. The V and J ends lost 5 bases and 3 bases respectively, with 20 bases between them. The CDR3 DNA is TGCAGCGTTCTAAGAAGGGGGGGACAGGTCTACGAGCAGTACTTC. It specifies CSVLRRGGQVYEQYF.

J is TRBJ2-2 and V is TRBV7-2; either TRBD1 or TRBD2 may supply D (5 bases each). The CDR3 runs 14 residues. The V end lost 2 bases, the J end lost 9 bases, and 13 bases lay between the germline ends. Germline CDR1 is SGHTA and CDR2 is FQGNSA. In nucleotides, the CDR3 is TGTGCCAGCAGCTTACGAGGGGACCACCGGGAGCTGTTTTTT. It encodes CASSLRGDHRELFF.

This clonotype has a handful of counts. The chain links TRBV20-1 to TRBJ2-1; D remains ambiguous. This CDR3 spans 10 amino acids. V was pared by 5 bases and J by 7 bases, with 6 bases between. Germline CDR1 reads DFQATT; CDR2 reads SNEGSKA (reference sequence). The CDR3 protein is CSAATNEQFF. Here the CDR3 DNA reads TGCAGTGCTGCTACGAATGAGCAGTTCTTC.

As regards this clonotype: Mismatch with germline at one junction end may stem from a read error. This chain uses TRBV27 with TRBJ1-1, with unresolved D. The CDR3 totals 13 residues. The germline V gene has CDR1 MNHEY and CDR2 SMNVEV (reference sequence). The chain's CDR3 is CACSLWKGTEAFF. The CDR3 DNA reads TGTGCCTGCAGTCTCTGGAAGGGCACTGAAGCTTTCTTT.

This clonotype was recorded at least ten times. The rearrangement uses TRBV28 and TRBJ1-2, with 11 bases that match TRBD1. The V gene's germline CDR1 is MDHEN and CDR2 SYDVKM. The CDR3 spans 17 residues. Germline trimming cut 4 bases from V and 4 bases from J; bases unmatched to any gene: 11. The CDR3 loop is CASSSPIGGQGVYGYTF. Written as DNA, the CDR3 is TGTGCCAGCAGTTCACCCATAGGGGGACAGGGGGTCTATGGCTACACCTTC.

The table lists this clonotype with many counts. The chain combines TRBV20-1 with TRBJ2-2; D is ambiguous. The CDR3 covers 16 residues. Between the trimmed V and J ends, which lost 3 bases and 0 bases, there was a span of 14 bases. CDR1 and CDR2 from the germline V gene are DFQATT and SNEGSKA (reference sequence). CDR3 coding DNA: TGCAGTGCTAGCCGTCTTGGGCGTACGAACACCGGGGAGCTGTTTTTT. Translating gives CSASRLGRTNTGELFF.

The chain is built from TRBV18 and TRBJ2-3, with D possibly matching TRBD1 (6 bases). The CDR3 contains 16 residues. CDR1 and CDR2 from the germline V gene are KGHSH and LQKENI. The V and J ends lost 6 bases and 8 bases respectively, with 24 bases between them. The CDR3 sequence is CASSPPLQGIMSTQYF. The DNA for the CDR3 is TGTGCCAGCTCCCCCCCGTTGCAGGGGATTATGAGTACGCAGTATTTT.

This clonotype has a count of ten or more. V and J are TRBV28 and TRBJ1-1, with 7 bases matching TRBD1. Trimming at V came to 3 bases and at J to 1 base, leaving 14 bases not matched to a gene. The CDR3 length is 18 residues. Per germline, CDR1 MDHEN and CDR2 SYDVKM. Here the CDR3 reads CASSFVVGQAPWNTEAFF. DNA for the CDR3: TGTGCCAGCAGTTTCGTCGTTGGACAGGCCCCTTGGAACACTGAAGCTTTCTTT.

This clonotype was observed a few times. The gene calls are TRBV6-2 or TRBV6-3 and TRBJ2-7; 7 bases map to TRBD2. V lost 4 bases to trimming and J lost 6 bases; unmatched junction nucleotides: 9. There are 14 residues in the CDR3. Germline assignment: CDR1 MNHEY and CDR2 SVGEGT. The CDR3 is CASSFSGTNVEQYF. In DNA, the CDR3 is TGTGCCAGCAGTTTCTCCGGGACTAACGTCGAGCAGTACTTC.

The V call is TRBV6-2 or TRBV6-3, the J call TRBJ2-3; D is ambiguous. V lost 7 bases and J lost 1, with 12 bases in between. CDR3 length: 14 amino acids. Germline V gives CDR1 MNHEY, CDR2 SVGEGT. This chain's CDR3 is CASTPLAGTDTQYF. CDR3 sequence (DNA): TGTGCCAGCACCCCCCTCGCGGGCACAGATACGCAGTATTTT.

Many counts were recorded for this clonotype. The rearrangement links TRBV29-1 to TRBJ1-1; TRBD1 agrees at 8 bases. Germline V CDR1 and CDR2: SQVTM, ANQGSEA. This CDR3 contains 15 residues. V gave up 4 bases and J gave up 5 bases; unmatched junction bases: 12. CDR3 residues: CSVGGQGAWKTEAFF. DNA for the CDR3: TGCAGCGTTGGGGGGCAGGGGGCATGGAAAACTGAAGCTTTCTTT.

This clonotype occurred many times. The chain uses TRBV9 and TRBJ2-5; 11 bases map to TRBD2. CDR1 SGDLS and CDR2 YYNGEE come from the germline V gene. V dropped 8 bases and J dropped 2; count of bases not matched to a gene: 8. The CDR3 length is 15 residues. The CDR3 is CASASGGREQETQYF. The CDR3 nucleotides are TGTGCCAGTGCTAGCGGGGGGCGAGAACAAGAGACCCAGTACTTC.

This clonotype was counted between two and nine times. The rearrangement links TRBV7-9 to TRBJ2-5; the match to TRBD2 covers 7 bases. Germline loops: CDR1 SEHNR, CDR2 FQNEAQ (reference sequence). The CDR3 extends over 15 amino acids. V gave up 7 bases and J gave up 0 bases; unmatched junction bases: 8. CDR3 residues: CASTRELADQETQYF. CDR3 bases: TGTGCCAGCACCCGGGAGCTAGCGGACCAAGAGACCCAGTACTTC.

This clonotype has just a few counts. The CDR3 DNA reads TGCGCCAGCAGCTCGGGACAGCTTACCTACGAGCAGTACTTC. Translation gives CASSSGQLTYEQYF. V gene TRBV5-1 combines with J gene TRBJ2-7; 7 bases match TRBD1. The CDR3 is 14 amino acids. Germline CDR1 reads SGHRS; CDR2 reads YFSETQ. V shed 3 bases, J shed 2 bases, and the junction held 5 bases outside the gene matches.

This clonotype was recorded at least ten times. CDR3 nucleotides: TGTGCCAGCAGCTTGGGCAGTCTGGCAGAAGCTTTCTTT. It is translated as CASSLGSLAEAFF. The rearrangement links TRBV5-6 to TRBJ1-1; D call uncertain. CDR1 SGHDT and CDR2 YYEEEE come from the germline V gene. There are 13 residues in the CDR3. V lost 0 bases, J lost 8 bases, and 11 bases lay in between.

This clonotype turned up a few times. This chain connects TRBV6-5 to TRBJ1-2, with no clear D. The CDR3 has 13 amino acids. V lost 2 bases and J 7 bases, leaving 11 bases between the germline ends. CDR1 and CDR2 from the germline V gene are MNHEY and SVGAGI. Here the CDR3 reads CASSYTTFSGYTF. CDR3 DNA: TGTGCCAGCAGTTACACAACTTTTTCTGGCTACACCTTC.

The CDR3 coding sequence is TGTGCCAGCAGTCCCCGGGAGCCTCCTGAAGCTTTCTTT. Residues: CASSPREPPEAFF. The rearrangement links TRBV2 to TRBJ1-1; no firm D call. The CDR3 length is 13 residues. CDR1 is SNHLY and CDR2 is FYNNEI in the germline V gene. Trimming shortened V by 5 bases and J by 6 bases, and 13 bases separated the two germline ends.

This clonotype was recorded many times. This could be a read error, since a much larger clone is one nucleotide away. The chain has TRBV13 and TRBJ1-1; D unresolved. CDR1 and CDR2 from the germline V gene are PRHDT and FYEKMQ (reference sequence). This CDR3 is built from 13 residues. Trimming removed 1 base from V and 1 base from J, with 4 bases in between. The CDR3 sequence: CASSLETNTEAFF. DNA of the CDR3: TGTGCCAGCAGCTTAGAGACGAACACTGAAGCTTTCTTT.

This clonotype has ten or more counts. The CDR3 DNA is TGTGCCAGCAGCATTGGTCCCTTTGGTAACTATGGCTACACCTTC. Its translation is CASSIGPFGNYGYTF. The rearrangement links TRBV7-9 to TRBJ1-2; D is unclear. This CDR3 has 15 residues. V lost 5 bases and J 1 base, leaving 14 bases between the germline ends. Germline V gene sequence: CDR1 SEHNR, CDR2 FQNEAQ (reference sequence).

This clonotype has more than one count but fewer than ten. The CDR3 DNA follows: TGTGCCAGCAGGAAGGACAGCTCCTACAATGAGCAGTTCTTC. Amino acids: CASRKDSSYNEQFF. The V gene is TRBV27, the J gene TRBJ2-1, with D tentatively TRBD1 (6 bases). From germline, CDR1 is MNHEY and CDR2 SMNVEV (reference sequence). The CDR3 covers 14 residues. The ends were cut back, 6 bases at V and 0 bases at J, with 9 bases in the middle.

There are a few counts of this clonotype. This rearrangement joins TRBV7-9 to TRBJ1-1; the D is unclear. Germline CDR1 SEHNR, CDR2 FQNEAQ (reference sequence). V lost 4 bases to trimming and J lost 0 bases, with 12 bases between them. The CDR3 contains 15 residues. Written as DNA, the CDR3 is TGTGCCAGCAGCTCGCAGACACACATGAACACTGAAGCTTTCTTT. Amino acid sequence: CASSSQTHMNTEAFF.